This entry lists 32 T cell receptor beta chains sequenced from one sample in a study of T cells after yellow fever vaccination. Each CDR3 protein gets one entry after TCRdb re-called the 5' RACE reads with MiXCR. The sample records around 610,000 distinct CDR3 sequences, 13% being singletons. Sequencing was performed on PBMCs, taken on the day of the yellow fever booster vaccination. Receptor source: a man aged 25-40 years who received the YFV17D yellow fever vaccine.

V and J are TRBV9 and TRBJ2-2; 10 bases fit TRBD2. This CDR3 is 18 amino acids long. V shed 4 bases and J 4 bases; nucleotides not matched to a gene: 13. Germline lookup yields CDR1 SGDLS and CDR2 YYNGEE. DNA for the CDR3: TGTGCCAGCAGCTTAACCGGGACTAGCGTCTTCGGCACCGGGGAGCTGTTTTTT. Protein product: CASSLTGTSVFGTGELFF.

This chain's CDR3 is CASSITLTGRQPQHF. CDR3 nucleotide sequence: TGTGCCAGTAGTATAACGTTGACAGGGCGGCAGCCCCAGCATTTT. The chain carries TRBV19 and TRBJ1-5; TRBD1 aligns across 7 bases. Germline V gene sequence: CDR1 LNHDA, CDR2 SQIVND (reference sequence). V lost 2 bases and J lost 7; bases outside the gene matches: 8. This CDR3 region has 15 residues.

The J gene is TRBJ2-1, the V gene TRBV5-4; no clear D gene. Trimming shortened V by 4 bases and J by 5 bases, and 10 bases separated the two germline ends. Germline V CDR1 and CDR2: SGHNT, YYREEE (reference sequence). The CDR3 has 13 amino acids. The CDR3, as DNA: TGTGCCAGCAGCCCATCCCTCGACAATGAGCAGTTCTTC. Its translation is CASSPSLDNEQFF.

The chain combines TRBV29-1 with TRBJ2-1; a weak D match, TRBD2 (5 bases). This CDR3 region has 13 residues. Per the germline V gene, CDR1 is SQVTM and CDR2 is ANQGSEA. V lost 2 bases and J lost 4, with 9 bases in between. The CDR3 loop reads CSVELARYNEQFF. The CDR3, as DNA: TGCAGCGTTGAACTAGCCCGATACAATGAGCAGTTCTTC.

CDR3 region: CSLDDGHNEQFF. CDR3 nucleotide sequence: TGCAGTCTGGACGACGGACACAATGAGCAGTTCTTC. The chain employs TRBV20-1 and TRBJ2-1; D unresolved. Germline loops: CDR1 DFQATT, CDR2 SNEGSKA (reference sequence). Trimming took off 8 bases at V and 5 bases at J, with 13 bases between the two ends. The CDR3 loop spans 12 amino acids.

The chain combines TRBV6-5 with TRBJ2-7, with D maybe TRBD1 (6 bases). Germline V CDR1 and CDR2: MNHEY, SVGAGI. The CDR3 is 15 amino acids. V gave up 0 bases and J gave up 3 bases, with 12 bases separating them. CDR3 sequence: CASSYSDRPDYEQYF. CDR3 nucleotide sequence: TGTGCCAGCAGTTACTCTGACAGGCCAGACTACGAGCAGTACTTC.

The chain couples TRBV5-4 to TRBJ2-1; D is perhaps TRBD2 (6 bases). This CDR3 region has 13 residues. Germline V gives CDR1 SGHNT, CDR2 YYREEE (reference sequence). Between the trimmed V and J ends, which lost 7 bases and 8 bases, there was a span of 16 bases. The CDR3: CASGGAGTYEQFF. CDR3 DNA: TGTGCCAGCGGCGGGGCGGGTACATATGAGCAGTTCTTC.

The gene calls are TRBV20-1 and TRBJ2-7; D is undetermined. The CDR3 contains 13 residues. V dropped 6 bases and J dropped 0 bases, with 12 bases sitting between them. Germline V gene lookup returns CDR1 DFQATT and CDR2 SNEGSKA (reference sequence). The CDR3 nucleotides are TGCAGTGCCACACCCCCCGCCTCCTACGAGCAGTACTTC. Amino acids: CSATPPASYEQYF.

This clonotype came up a few times. The chain uses TRBV30 and TRBJ2-2, with 8 bases matching TRBD2. The CDR3 totals 15 residues. Trimming took 2 bases from V and 5 from J; bases not matched to a gene: 7. The germline CDR1 and CDR2 sequences are GTSNPN and SVGIG (reference sequence). The CDR3 region is CAWSRSGSVTGELFF. The CDR3, as DNA: TGTGCCTGGAGTAGGAGCGGGAGTGTAACCGGGGAGCTGTTTTTT. The whole variable domain, remainder taken from reference TRBV30 and TRBJ2-2, is SQTIHQWPATLVQPVGSPLSLECTVEGTSNPNLYWYRQAAGRGLQLLFYSVGIGQISSEVPQNLSASRPQDRQFILSSKKLLLSDSGFYLCAWSRSGSVTGELFFGEGSRLTVL.

This clonotype showed up just a few times. The rearrangement joins TRBV28 to TRBJ2-2; D unresolved. CDR1 and CDR2 (germline): MDHEN, SYDVKM. V was pared by 1 base and J by 1 base, with 13 bases between. The CDR3 sequence is 17 residues long. The CDR3 DNA reads as TGTGCCAGCAGTTTATCACGAATGGTGGGGAACACCGGGGAGCTGTTTTTT. Protein product: CASSLSRMVGNTGELFF. Full variable domain (missing parts from reference TRBV28 and TRBJ2-2): DVKVTQSSRYLVKRTGEKVFLECVQDMDHENMFWYRQDPGLGLRLIYFSYDVKMKEKGDIPEGYSVSREKKERFSLILESASTNQTSMYLCASSLSRMVGNTGELFFGEGSRLTVL.

This clonotype was seen only a few times. The chain has TRBV3-1 and TRBJ2-1; 10 nucleotides match TRBD2. Germline V gives CDR1 LGHDT, CDR2 YNNKEL (reference sequence). V dropped 3 bases and J dropped 5; count of bases not matched to a gene: 7. The CDR3 covers 16 residues. CDR3 nucleotide sequence: TGTGCCAGCAGCCACGCCGGGACTAGCGTGAACAATGAGCAGTTCTTC. This sequence encodes CASSHAGTSVNNEQFF.

This clonotype came up a few times. The V call is TRBV5-4, the J call TRBJ2-2, with TRBD2 identical over 10 bases. The V and J ends lost 2 bases and 2 bases, in that order; junction bases with no gene match: 3. The CDR3 totals 16 residues. Germline CDR1 SGHNT, CDR2 YYREEE (reference sequence). CDR3 DNA sequence: TGTGCCAGCAGCTTACTAGCGGGACACAACACCGGGGAGCTGTTTTTT. Protein product: CASSLLAGHNTGELFF.

This clonotype came up many times. V gene TRBV5-1 combines with J gene TRBJ2-5; 9 bases align to TRBD1. Germline loops: CDR1 SGHRS, CDR2 YFSETQ. The CDR3 sequence is 15 residues long. The V segment lost 0 bases and the J segment 5 bases; nucleotides outside the gene matches: 5. The CDR3 nucleotides are TGCGCCAGCAGCTTGGACCCGACAGGGGGGGAGACCCAGTACTTC. This codes for CASSLDPTGGETQYF.

V usage is TRBV20-1 and J usage is TRBJ2-1; 9 bases map to TRBD2. Trimming removed 7 bases from V and 8 bases from J; junction bases left unmatched: 12. CDR3 size: 14 residues. In germline, CDR1 is DFQATT, CDR2 SNEGSKA (reference sequence). The CDR3 sequence: CSVKGLAGYDEQFF. The CDR3 coding sequence is TGCAGTGTTAAAGGGCTAGCGGGATACGATGAGCAGTTCTTC.

V usage is TRBV24-1 and J usage is TRBJ2-2; TRBD1 might be the D (6 bases). The CDR3 covers 16 residues. CDR1 and CDR2 (germline): KGHDR, SFDVKD. Trimming left V 6 bases short and J 6 bases short, with 19 bases between. This CDR3 reads CATSSTTGPPAGELFF. The CDR3 region has the DNA TGTGCCACCAGTTCAACGACAGGACCTCCCGCCGGGGAGCTGTTTTTT.

This clonotype was counted a few times. The V and J genes are TRBV6-4 and TRBJ2-1, with 9 bases fitting TRBD2. Germline values: CDR1 MRHNA, CDR2 SNTAGT. V was clipped by 5 bases and J by 8 bases; unmatched bases: 10. The CDR3 consists of 15 residues. CDR3: CASSLIAGVFDEQFF. DNA for the CDR3: TGTGCCAGCAGTCTAATAGCGGGAGTCTTCGATGAGCAGTTCTTC.

This clonotype was seen ten or more times. The chain links TRBV6-5 to TRBJ2-7, with TRBD1 matching over 9 bases. Germline V CDR1 and CDR2: MNHEY, SVGAGI. The CDR3 contains 14 residues. The J segment lost 3 bases and the V segment lost 3 bases, leaving 3 bases of the junction unmatched. Here the CDR3 DNA reads TGTGCCAGCAGTTATGGGACAGGGAACTACGAGCAGTACTTC. Amino acid sequence: CASSYGTGNYEQYF.

This clonotype was counted only a few times. The chain recombines TRBV19 with TRBJ2-7; D is unresolved. The CDR3 is made up of 15 amino acids. CDR1 and CDR2 from the germline V gene are LNHDA and SQIVND (reference sequence). V lost 3 bases to trimming and J lost 0 bases, with 12 bases between them. The CDR3 region is CASSMFRHSSYEQYF. CDR3 nucleotides: TGTGCCAGTAGTATGTTCCGTCACAGCTCCTACGAGCAGTACTTC.

There are a few counts of this clonotype. This rearrangement joins TRBV28 to TRBJ1-1, with D unclear. CDR3 length equals 11 residues. Germline V gene data show CDR1 as MDHEN and CDR2 as SYDVKM. Between the trimmed V and J ends, which lost 3 bases and 9 bases, there was a span of 8 bases. In DNA, the CDR3 is TGTGCCAGCAGTTTCTTAGGTCAAGCTTTCTTT. This codes for CASSFLGQAFF. The variable domain in full, with the rest retrieved from reference TRBV28 and TRBJ1-1, is DVKVTQSSRYLVKRTGEKVFLECVQDMDHENMFWYRQDPGLGLRLIYFSYDVKMKEKGDIPEGYSVSREKKERFSLILESASTNQTSMYLCASSFLGQAFFGQGTRLTVV.

The chain carries TRBV7-2 and TRBJ2-1; the match to TRBD1 covers 8 bases. The germline CDR1 and CDR2 sequences are SGHTA and FQGNSA. V was clipped by 3 bases and J by 2 bases; unmatched bases: 3. There are 15 residues in the CDR3. In DNA, the CDR3 is TGTGCCAGCAGCTTGGGACAGGTTACCTACAATGAGCAGTTCTTC. Protein: CASSLGQVTYNEQFF. The full variable domain, completed using reference TRBV7-2 and TRBJ2-1, is GAGVSQSPSNKVTEKGKDVELRCDPISGHTALYWYRQSLGQGLEFLIYFQGNSAPDKSGLPSDRFSAERTGGSVSTLTIQRTQQEDSAVYLCASSLGQVTYNEQFFGPGTRLTVL.

This clonotype was picked up a small number of times. The V and J genes are TRBV7-9 and TRBJ2-7; tentative D call: TRBD1 (5 bases). V gave up 2 bases and J gave up 5 bases, with 16 bases separating them. The CDR3 has 15 amino acids. The germline V gene encodes CDR1 SEHNR and CDR2 FQNEAQ (reference sequence). This chain's CDR3 is CASSLLTAPADEQYF. CDR3 nucleotides: TGTGCCAGCAGCTTACTGACAGCTCCAGCCGACGAGCAGTACTTC.

This chain connects TRBV30 to TRBJ2-3; either TRBD1 or TRBD2 may supply D (7 bases each). CDR3 size: 15 residues. Deletions cut 7 bases from V and 3 bases from J, with 20 bases between. Per germline, CDR1 GTSNPN and CDR2 SVGIG (reference sequence). The CDR3 spells CASSSGRGPTDTQYF. The CDR3 DNA is TGTGCCTCCTCCTCTGGGAGGGGGCCAACAGATACGCAGTATTTT.

This clonotype showed up just a few times. V usage is TRBV3-1 and J usage is TRBJ1-2; TRBD1 agrees at 9 bases. Per the germline V gene, CDR1 is LGHDT and CDR2 is YNNKEL (reference sequence). V lost 4 bases and J lost 7; bases outside the gene matches: 13. The CDR3 totals 16 residues. DNA of the CDR3: TGTGCCAGCAGCCGGATCGCCCCGGGACAGGGAAGTGGCTACACCTTC. Translating it yields CASSRIAPGQGSGYTF. Based on the CDR3 plus reference TRBV3-1 and TRBJ1-2, the full variable domain is DTAVSQTPKYLVTQMGNDKSIKCEQNLGHDTMYWYKQDSKKFLKIMFSYNNKELIINETVPNRFSPKSPDKAHLNLHINSLELGDSAVYFCASSRIAPGQGSGYTFGSGTRLTVV.

J is TRBJ1-5 and V is TRBV5-1; D is undetermined. V was shortened by 3 bases and J by 6 bases, with 13 bases between the two germline ends. The CDR3 totals 14 residues. Germline V gene sequence: CDR1 SGHRS, CDR2 YFSETQ. CDR3: CASSYERRVQPQHF. CDR3 in DNA: TGCGCCAGCAGCTATGAAAGACGGGTTCAGCCCCAGCATTTT.

The chain employs TRBV6-2 or TRBV6-3 and TRBJ1-5; D unclear. Germline V gene lookup returns CDR1 MNHEY and CDR2 SVGEGT. Trimming removed 2 bases at V and 5 bases at J, with 4 bases between. This CDR3 has 12 residues. CDR3 region: CASSYGYQPQHF. CDR3 coding DNA: TGTGCCAGCAGTTACGGGTATCAGCCCCAGCATTTT.

The chain carries TRBV12-3 or TRBV12-4 and TRBJ1-1, with D perhaps matching TRBD1 (5 bases). The CDR3 sequence is 15 residues long. Trimming shortened V by 5 bases and J by 4 bases, and 17 bases separated the two germline ends. CDR3 in amino acids: CASSGPRRGVTEAFF. CDR3 coding DNA: TGTGCCAGCAGTGGACCCAGAAGAGGGGTCACTGAAGCTTTCTTT.

V is TRBV20-1 and J is TRBJ2-1; tentative D call: TRBD2 (6 bases). The V and J ends lost 5 bases and 6 bases respectively, with 11 bases between them. The CDR3 runs to 12 residues. Germline-derived CDR1 and CDR2 are DFQATT and SNEGSKA (reference sequence). The CDR3, as DNA: TGCAGTGCTGGGGACTTCGTCAATGAGCAGTTCTTC. Protein product: CSAGDFVNEQFF.

The chain links TRBV5-7 to TRBJ1-2, with D possibly TRBD1 on 6 matching bases. TRBV5-7 is designated an ORF whose function remains uncertain. Trimming took off 0 bases at V and 5 bases at J, with 14 bases between the two ends. The CDR3 contains 15 residues. The DNA for the CDR3 is TGTGCCAGCAGCTTGGAGGCCGGGGGCCCATATGGCTACACCTTC. As protein: CASSLEAGGPYGYTF.

This chain links TRBV7-9 with TRBJ2-7; TRBD2 agrees at 9 bases. This CDR3 has 15 residues. V lost 6 bases, J lost 3 bases, and 9 bases stayed unmatched. CDR1 is SEHNR and CDR2 is FQNEAQ in the germline V gene (reference sequence). The DNA for the CDR3 is TGTGCCAGCAGTTCGAGCGGGAGGCTATTCTACGAGCAGTACTTC. Amino acid sequence: CASSSSGRLFYEQYF.

V and J are TRBV28 and TRBJ1-2; D gene uncertain. V dropped 6 bases and J dropped 3 bases, with 14 bases sitting between them. Germline V gene lookup returns CDR1 MDHEN and CDR2 SYDVKM. This CDR3 has 14 residues. CDR3 loop: CASRPPNIDYGYTF. The DNA of the CDR3 is TGTGCCAGCAGGCCCCCCAATATTGACTATGGCTACACCTTC.

CDR3 loop: CASSGTYPAQYF. The CDR3 nucleotides read TGTGCCAGCAGCGGAACTTACCCCGCGCAGTATTTT. The chain uses TRBV5-6 and TRBJ2-3, with D unclear. The length of the CDR3 is 12 residues. Germline CDR1 and CDR2: SGHDT and YYEEEE. Trimming cost V 4 bases and J 10 bases, with 13 bases left between them.

The CDR3 DNA reads as TGTGCCAGCAGTTACTCCGGGAGGCTAGCGTTCGATGAGCAGTTCTTC. It yields the protein CASSYSGRLAFDEQFF. V is TRBV6-5 and J is TRBJ2-1; 7 bases map to TRBD2. Germline V CDR1 and CDR2: MNHEY, SVGAGI. With V trimmed by 0 bases and J by 8 bases, 10 bases remained unmatched. There are 16 residues in the CDR3.